The entry below describes one T cell receptor beta chain. The source of the sample is a study of T cell changes during pregnancy in multiple sclerosis. The length of the CDR3 is 13 residues. Germline CDR1 reads SGHNT; CDR2 reads YYREEE (reference sequence). Trimming took 5 bases from V and 5 from J, leaving 13 bases between them. The repertoire was sequenced with immunoSEQ multiplex PCR; TCRdb's copy has only in-frame clones and lacks some. The sample gives some 60,000 clones, 75% to 90% of which show up once; more than 0.3% is in the top ten. The TCR sequence derives from a female donor with multiple sclerosis, enrolled in a pregnancy study. The specimen comprised CD4+ T cells from peripheral blood mononuclear cells, sampled in the third trimester of pregnancy. The rearrangement joins TRBV5-4 to TRBJ2-5, with a weak D call TRBD1 (5 bases). In DNA form, the CDR3 reads TGTGCCAGCAGTCCTGGTAAGGGGGAGACCCAGTACTTC. Translation: CASSPGKGETQYF.